This section outlines one T cell receptor (beta chain) sequence together with its context. As yet, its antigen is unknown. The source of the sample is a study of T cell repertoires in cytomegalovirus infection. Study overall: Public TCR beta signatures indicated both CMV infection and matching HLA type.

Study-level results: Of the TCR beta families, the public ones yielded a cumulative frequency that identified carriers of CMV plus the relevant HLA. HLA-C-restricted CMV clonotypes gave the most frequent clonotype in two of eight donors.

In TCRdb, the reads were re-called with MiXCR into one record per CDR3 protein. This repertoire shows about half a million distinct CDR3 sequences, 30% to 40% found once; its top ten account for under 20%. Germline CDR1 is SGHAT and CDR2 is FQDESV (reference sequence). V dropped 3 bases and J dropped 2; count of bases not matched to a gene: 9. The CDR3 has 16 residues. The gene calls are TRBV11-1 and TRBJ2-5; TRBD2 aligns across 7 bases. The receptor comes from a human donor in good health (CMV status not recorded). Some clones in this sample may be carry-over from other donors' samples. Sequences were derived from cultured PBMCs, sampled from culture after CMV antigen stimulation. CDR3 loop: CASSFPPAGKQETQYF. The DNA of the CDR3 is TGTGCCAGCAGCTTCCCCCCAGCGGGGAAACAAGAGACCCAGTACTTC.